This paragraph reports one T cell receptor (beta chain). Its antigen is unknown. Only in-frame clones appear in the TCRdb table, and some are missing; sequencing was by immunoSEQ multiplex PCR. The sample yields over 100,000 clones, 85% to 95% seen once. CDR3 size: 14 residues. Germline values: CDR1 MNHEY, CDR2 SMNVEV (reference sequence). V lost 5 bases to trimming and J lost 6 bases; unmatched junction nucleotides: 7. This specimen belongs to a study of T cell repertoires and HLA-DP antigens. The chain has TRBV27 and TRBJ2-5, with 9 bases lining up with TRBD1. The source material was CD4+ T cells from PBMCs. The sequence was obtained from a woman aged 18-29 years in good health and CMV-seronegative. The CDR3 DNA is TGTGCCAGCAGTCCAAGACAGGGGGAAAAGACCCAGTACTTC. This encodes CASSPRQGEKTQYF.